The 7 T cell receptor beta chains listed next were all sequenced from one sample in a study of human T cells and chemical hapten exposure. From the RACE reads, TCRdb called clonotypes with MiXCR, one entry per CDR3 protein. The sample yields 150,000 to 200,000 distinct CDR3 sequences, around 13% seen once. Time point indicated: patch test 1, 2 weeks after DPC sensitization. The sample's treatment: therapeutic diphenylcyclopropenone sensitization with weekly scalp DPC. Sequences were derived from whole blood, sampled in connection with sensitization to the hapten diphenylcyclopropenone (DPC). The receptor source for this set is a woman under 40 with alopecia areata. Some clones in this sample may be carry-over from other donors' samples.

V is TRBV20-1 and J is TRBJ2-7, with a weak D call TRBD2 (5 bases). V dropped 3 bases and J dropped 3 bases, with 15 bases sitting between them. The CDR3 is 14 amino acids. Per the germline V gene, CDR1 is DFQATT and CDR2 is SNEGSKA (reference sequence). The CDR3 sequence is CSASPPVAIYEQYF. CDR3 in DNA: TGCAGTGCTAGCCCCCCGGTAGCGATCTACGAGCAGTACTTC.

At least ten counts were recorded for this clonotype. The chain has TRBV28 and TRBJ1-1; D call uncertain. The CDR3 consists of 15 residues. Germline V gene lookup returns CDR1 MDHEN and CDR2 SYDVKM. With 6 bases removed from V and 2 bases from J, the gap between germline ends came to 16 bases. The CDR3 nucleotides are TGTGCCAGCAGCCCCCCCTCGAGGCAAAACACTGAAGCTTTCTTT. It encodes CASSPPSRQNTEAFF.

The V and J genes are TRBV7-9 and TRBJ2-7; D gene uncertain. CDR3 length equals 14 residues. The V end was cut by 4 bases, the J end by 0 bases, with 10 bases between. Germline lookup yields CDR1 SEHNR and CDR2 FQNEAQ (reference sequence). CDR3 coding DNA: TGTGCCAGCAGCTACAGCAGAAGCTCCTACGAGCAGTACTTC. Translating it yields CASSYSRSSYEQYF.

V and J are TRBV7-9 and TRBJ2-3, with 7 bases lining up with TRBD2. Trimming removed 11 bases from V and 2 bases from J; junction bases left unmatched: 13. Germline loops: CDR1 SEHNR, CDR2 FQNEAQ (reference sequence). CDR3 size: 15 residues. In DNA, the CDR3 is TGTGCCGCCTGGGGCGGGAGCGCACACACAGATACGCAGTATTTT. Amino acids: CAAWGGSAHTDTQYF.

This clonotype was seen only a few times. This sequence joins TRBV12-3 or TRBV12-4 and TRBJ1-5, with 7 positions matching TRBD1. The trim removed 10 bases at V and 0 bases at J, leaving 3 bases unmatched. The CDR3 has 13 amino acids. The CDR3 protein is CATNRGSNQPQHF. CDR3 DNA sequence: TGTGCCACCAACAGGGGTAGCAATCAGCCCCAGCATTTT.

This clonotype appeared a single time. The chain couples TRBV6-5 to TRBJ2-7; 9 bases agree with TRBD2. CDR1 is MNHEY, CDR2 SVGAGI, per germline. Germline trimming cut 6 bases from V and 3 bases from J; bases unmatched to any gene: 0. The CDR3 is 12 amino acids. CDR3 region: CASRTSGYEQYF. The CDR3 DNA reads as TGTGCCAGCAGGACTAGCGGCTACGAGCAGTACTTC.

The sample holds a few counts of this clonotype. The CDR3 is CAWRGEDEKLFF. Here the CDR3 DNA reads TGTGCCTGGAGAGGGGAGGATGAAAAACTGTTTTTT. The chain uses TRBV30 and TRBJ1-4; perhaps TRBD1 as D (5 bases). V lost 3 bases and J 6 bases, leaving 8 bases between the germline ends. This CDR3 region has 12 residues. CDR1 GTSNPN and CDR2 SVGIG come from the germline V gene (reference sequence). The whole variable domain, remainder taken from reference TRBV30 and TRBJ1-4, is SQTIHQWPATLVQPVGSPLSLECTVEGTSNPNLYWYRQAAGRGLQLLFYSVGIGQISSEVPQNLSASRPQDRQFILSSKKLLLSDSGFYLCAWRGEDEKLFFGSGTQLSVL.